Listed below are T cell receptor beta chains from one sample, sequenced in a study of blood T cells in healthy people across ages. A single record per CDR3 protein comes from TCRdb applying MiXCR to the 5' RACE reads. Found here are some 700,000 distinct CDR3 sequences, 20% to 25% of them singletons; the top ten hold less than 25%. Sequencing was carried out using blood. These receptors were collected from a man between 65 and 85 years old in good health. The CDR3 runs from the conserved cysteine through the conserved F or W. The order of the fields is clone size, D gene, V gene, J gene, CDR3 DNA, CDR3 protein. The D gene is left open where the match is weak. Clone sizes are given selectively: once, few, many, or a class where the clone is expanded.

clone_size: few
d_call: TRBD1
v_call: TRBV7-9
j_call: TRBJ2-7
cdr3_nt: TGTGCCAGCAGGCTAACAGGGGACTCCTACGAGCAGTACTTC
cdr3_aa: CASRLTGDSYEQYF

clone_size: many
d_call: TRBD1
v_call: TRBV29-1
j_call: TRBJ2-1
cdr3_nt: TGCGTAGGACAGGGGGATCGAAATGAGCAGTTCTTC
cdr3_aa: CVGQGDRNEQFF

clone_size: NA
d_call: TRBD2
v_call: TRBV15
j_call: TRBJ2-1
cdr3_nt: TGTGCCACCAGCAGAGAACGGGGGGGTTACAATGAGCAGTTCTTC
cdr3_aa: CATSRERGGYNEQFF

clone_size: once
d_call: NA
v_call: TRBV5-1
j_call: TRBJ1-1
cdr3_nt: TGCGCCAGCAGACAGACCTACGACACTGAAGCTTTCTTT
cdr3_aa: CASRQTYDTEAFF

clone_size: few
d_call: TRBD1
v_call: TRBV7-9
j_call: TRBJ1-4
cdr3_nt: TGTGCCAGCAGCTTGGGACAGGGGGCCCTAACTAATGAAAAACTGTTTTTT
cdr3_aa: CASSLGQGALTNEKLFF

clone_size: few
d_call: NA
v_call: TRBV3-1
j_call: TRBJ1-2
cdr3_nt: TGTGCCAGCAGCGCAGGAGCCAACTATGGCTACACCTTC
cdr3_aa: CASSAGANYGYTF

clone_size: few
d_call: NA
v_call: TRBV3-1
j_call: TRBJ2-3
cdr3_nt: TGTGCCAGCAGCAAGCTCAGGACTAGCACAGATACGCAGTATTTT
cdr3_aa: CASSKLRTSTDTQYF

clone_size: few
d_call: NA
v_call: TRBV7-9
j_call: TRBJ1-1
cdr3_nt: TGCGCCAGCAGCTTAGTGGGCAGCACGCCCCTGAACACTGAAGCTTTCTTT
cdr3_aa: CASSLVGSTPLNTEAFF

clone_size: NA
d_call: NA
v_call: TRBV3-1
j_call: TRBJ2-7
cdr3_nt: TGTGCCAGCAGCCAAGTGCGGGACTCCACCTACGAGCAGTACTTC
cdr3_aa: CASSQVRDSTYEQYF

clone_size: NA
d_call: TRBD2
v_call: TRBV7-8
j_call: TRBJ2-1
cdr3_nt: TGTGCCAGCAGCCCCCGTTGGAGCGGGGCCTACAATGAGCAGTTCTTC
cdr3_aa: CASSPRWSGAYNEQFF

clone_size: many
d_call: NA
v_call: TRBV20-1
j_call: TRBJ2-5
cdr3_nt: TGCAGTGCTAGAAACCCGGACCAAGAGACCCAGTACTTC
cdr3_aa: CSARNPDQETQYF

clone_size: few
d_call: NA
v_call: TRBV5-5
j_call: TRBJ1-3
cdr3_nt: TGTGCCAGCAGCTTGGCCGAAGGGACTGGAAACACCATATATTTT
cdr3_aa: CASSLAEGTGNTIYF

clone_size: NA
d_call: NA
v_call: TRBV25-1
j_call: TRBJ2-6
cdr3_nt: TGTGCCAGCAGTGAAAGCCCGGACGGGAGAGGCCTCTCTGGGGCCAACGTCCTGACTTTC
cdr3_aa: CASSESPDGRGLSGANVLTF

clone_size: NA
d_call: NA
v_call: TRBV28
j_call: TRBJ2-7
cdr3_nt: TGTGCCAGCAGTTACCGACCCACCGGGCAGTACTTC
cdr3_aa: CASSYRPTGQYF

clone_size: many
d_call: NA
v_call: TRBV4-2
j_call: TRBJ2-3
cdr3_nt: TGTGCCAGCAGCCAAGAGGGCAGCACAGATACGCAGTATTTT
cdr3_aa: CASSQEGSTDTQYF

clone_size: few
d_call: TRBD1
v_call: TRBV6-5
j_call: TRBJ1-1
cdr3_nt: TGTGCCAGCAGTTACTTCCGGACAGGCACAAGGGACACTGAAGCTTTCTTT
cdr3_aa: CASSYFRTGTRDTEAFF

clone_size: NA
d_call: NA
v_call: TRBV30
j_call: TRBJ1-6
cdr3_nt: TGTGTCTGGAGTATAGAAGGTTCACCCCTCCACTTT
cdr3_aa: CVWSIEGSPLHF

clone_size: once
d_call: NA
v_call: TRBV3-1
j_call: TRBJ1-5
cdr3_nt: TGTGCCAGCAGCCAAGATCTAATCCAGCCCCAGCATTTT
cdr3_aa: CASSQDLIQPQHF

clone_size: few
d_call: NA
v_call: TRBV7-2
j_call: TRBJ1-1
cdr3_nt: TGTGCCAGCAGATTAATAGTGTCAGGCACTGAAGCTTTCTTT
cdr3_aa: CASRLIVSGTEAFF

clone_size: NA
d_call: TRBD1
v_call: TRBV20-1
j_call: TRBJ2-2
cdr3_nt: TGCAGTGCTAGACAGTATGGGCAGGGGGCGGTCGGGGAGCTGTTTTTT
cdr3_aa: CSARQYGQGAVGELFF

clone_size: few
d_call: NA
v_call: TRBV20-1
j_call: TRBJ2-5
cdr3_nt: TGCAGTGCGCAGGGCGGGACTCGAGAGACCCAGTACTTC
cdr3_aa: CSAQGGTRETQYF

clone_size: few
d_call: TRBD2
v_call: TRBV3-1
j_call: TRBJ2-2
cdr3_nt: TGTGCCAGCAGCCAAAAGAGCGGGAGTAACACCGGGGAGCTGTTTTTT
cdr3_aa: CASSQKSGSNTGELFF

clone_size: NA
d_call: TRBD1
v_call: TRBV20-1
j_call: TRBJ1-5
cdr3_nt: TGCAGTGCTAAAAGGACAGGGCCCAATCAGCCCCAGCATTTT
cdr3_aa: CSAKRTGPNQPQHF

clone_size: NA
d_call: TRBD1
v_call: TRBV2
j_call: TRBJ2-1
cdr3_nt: TGTGCCAGCAGTGTGACAGGGGATGCCCGGCAGTTCTTC
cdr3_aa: CASSVTGDARQFF

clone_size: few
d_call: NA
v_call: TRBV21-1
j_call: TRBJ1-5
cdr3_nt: TGTGCCAGCGGGTGGGGATCCAGGGTTAGCAATCAGCCCCAGCATTTT
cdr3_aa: CASGWGSRVSNQPQHF

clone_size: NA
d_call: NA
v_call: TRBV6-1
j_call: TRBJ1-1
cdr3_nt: TGTGCCAGCAGTGGGGACTTTTATGCTTTCTTT
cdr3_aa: CASSGDFYAFF

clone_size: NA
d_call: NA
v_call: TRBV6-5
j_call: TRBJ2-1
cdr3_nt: TGTGCCAGCAGTTACCTCAATGGGGTGGTATTGGGTGAGCAGTTCTTC
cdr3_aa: CASSYLNGVVLGEQFF

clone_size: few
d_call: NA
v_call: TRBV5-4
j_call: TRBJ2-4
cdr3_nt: TGTGCCAGCAGCTTGGAGGCAGGATCTAACATTCAGTACTTC
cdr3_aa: CASSLEAGSNIQYF

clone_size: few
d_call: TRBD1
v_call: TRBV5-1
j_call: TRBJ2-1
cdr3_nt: TGCGCCAGCAGTGGACAGGTGGAGACCTACAATGAGCAGTTCTTC
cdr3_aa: CASSGQVETYNEQFF

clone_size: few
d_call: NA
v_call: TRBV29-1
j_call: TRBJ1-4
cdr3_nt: TGCAGCGTTTTAATGGGGGCTAACGAAAAACTGTTTTTT
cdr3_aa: CSVLMGANEKLFF

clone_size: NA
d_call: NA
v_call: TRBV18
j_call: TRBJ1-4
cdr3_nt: TGTGCCAGCTCACCACTTGGACCCGAAAAACTGTTTTTT
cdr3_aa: CASSPLGPEKLFF

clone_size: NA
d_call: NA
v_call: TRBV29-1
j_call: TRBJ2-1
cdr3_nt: TGCAGCGGGGAACAAGTCGGTAGCGAGCAGTTCTTC
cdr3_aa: CSGEQVGSEQFF

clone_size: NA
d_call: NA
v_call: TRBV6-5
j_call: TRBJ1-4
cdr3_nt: TGTGCCAGCAGTTACAGGGCAGGGCGAACTGCAACTAATGAAAAACTGTTTTTT
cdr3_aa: CASSYRAGRTATNEKLFF

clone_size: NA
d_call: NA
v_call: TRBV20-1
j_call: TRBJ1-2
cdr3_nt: TGCAGTCTCCCACATCCGGGGGGCACCTATGGCTACACCTTC
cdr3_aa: CSLPHPGGTYGYTF

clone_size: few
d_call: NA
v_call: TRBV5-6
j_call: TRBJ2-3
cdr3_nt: TGTGCCAGCAGCTTTGGTCCGACTAGTACAGATACGCAGTATTTT
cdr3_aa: CASSFGPTSTDTQYF

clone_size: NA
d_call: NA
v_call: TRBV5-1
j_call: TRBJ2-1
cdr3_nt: TGCGCCAGCAGCTTGGGACAGATGCTCTTTAATGAGCAGTTCTTC
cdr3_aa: CASSLGQMLFNEQFF

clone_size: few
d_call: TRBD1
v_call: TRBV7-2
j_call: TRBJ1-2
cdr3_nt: TGTGCCAGCAGCTCGAACAAACAGGGGAACTATGGCTACACCTTC
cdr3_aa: CASSSNKQGNYGYTF

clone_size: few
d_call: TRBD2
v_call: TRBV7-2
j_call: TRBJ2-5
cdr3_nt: TGTGCCAGCAGCTTACATGGCGGGAGGGGAGAGACCCAGTACTTC
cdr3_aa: CASSLHGGRGETQYF

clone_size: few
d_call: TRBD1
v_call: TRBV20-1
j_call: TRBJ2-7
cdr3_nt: TGCAGTGCTAGAGCCACAGGGGCCGAGCAGTACTTC
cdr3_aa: CSARATGAEQYF

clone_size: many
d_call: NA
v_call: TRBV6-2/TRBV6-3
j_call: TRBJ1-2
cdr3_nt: TGTGCCAGCAGTTACCCCACCCGTGGCTACACCTTC
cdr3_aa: CASSYPTRGYTF

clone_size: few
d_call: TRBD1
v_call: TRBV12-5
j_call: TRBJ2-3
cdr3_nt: TGTGCTAGTGGTTTGCAAATCGGACAGGGAAACCAGTATTTT
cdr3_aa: CASGLQIGQGNQYF

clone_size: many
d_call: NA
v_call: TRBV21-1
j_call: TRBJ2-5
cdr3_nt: TGTGCCAGCAGCAAAGTGGGGGAACAGAAACCATCTGGGACCCAGTACTTC
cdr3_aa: CASSKVGEQKPSGTQYF

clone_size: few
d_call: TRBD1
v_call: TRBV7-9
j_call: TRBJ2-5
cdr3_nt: TGTGCCAGCAGCTCATCCGGGACAGCAGAGACCCAGTACTTC
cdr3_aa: CASSSSGTAETQYF